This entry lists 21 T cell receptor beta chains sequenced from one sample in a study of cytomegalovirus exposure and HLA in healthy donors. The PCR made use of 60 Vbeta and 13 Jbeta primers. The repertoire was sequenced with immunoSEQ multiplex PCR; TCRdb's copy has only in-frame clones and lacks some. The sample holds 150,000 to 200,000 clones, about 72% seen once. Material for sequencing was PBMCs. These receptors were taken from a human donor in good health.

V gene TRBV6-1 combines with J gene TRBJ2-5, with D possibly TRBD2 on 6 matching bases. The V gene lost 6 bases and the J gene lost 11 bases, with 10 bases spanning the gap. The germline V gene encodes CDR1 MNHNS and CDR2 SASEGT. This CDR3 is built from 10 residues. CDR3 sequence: CASSGGEQYF. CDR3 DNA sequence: TGTGCCAGCAGCGGGGGTGAGCAGTACTTC.

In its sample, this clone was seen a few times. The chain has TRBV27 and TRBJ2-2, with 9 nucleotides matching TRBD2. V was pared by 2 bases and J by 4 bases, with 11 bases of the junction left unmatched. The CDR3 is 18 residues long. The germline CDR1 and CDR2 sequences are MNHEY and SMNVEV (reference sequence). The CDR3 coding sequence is TGTGCCAGCAGTTTAAGATCGGCGGGGGGGCTGGGCACCGGGGAGCTGTTTTTT. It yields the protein CASSLRSAGGLGTGELFF.

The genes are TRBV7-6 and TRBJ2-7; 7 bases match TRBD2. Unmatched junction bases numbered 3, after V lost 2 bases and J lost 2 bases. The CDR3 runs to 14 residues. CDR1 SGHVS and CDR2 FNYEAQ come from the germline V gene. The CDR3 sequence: CASSLWEGTYEQYF. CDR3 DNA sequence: TGTGCCAGCAGCTTATGGGAGGGGACCTACGAGCAGTACTTC.

The CDR3 here is CASSLESGVQNIQYF. CDR3 nucleotide sequence: TGTGCCAGCAGCTTAGAGTCAGGGGTGCAAAACATTCAGTACTTC. The chain uses TRBV7-9 and TRBJ2-4; D perhaps matches TRBD1 (6 bases). Between the trimmed V and J ends, which lost 1 base and 5 bases, there was a span of 12 bases. Germline CDR1 is SEHNR and CDR2 is FQNEAQ (reference sequence). This CDR3 spans 15 amino acids.

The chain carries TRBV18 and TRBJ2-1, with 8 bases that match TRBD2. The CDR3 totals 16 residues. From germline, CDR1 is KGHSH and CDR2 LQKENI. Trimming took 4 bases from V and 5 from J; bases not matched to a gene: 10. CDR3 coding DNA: TGTGCCAGCTCACATGGCTACCGGGGGGGCAACAATGAGCAGTTCTTC. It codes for CASSHGYRGGNNEQFF.

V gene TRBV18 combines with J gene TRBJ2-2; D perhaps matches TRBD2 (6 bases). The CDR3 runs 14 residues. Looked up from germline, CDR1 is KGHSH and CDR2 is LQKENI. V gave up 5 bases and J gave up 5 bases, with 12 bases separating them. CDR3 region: CASSSGLATGELFF. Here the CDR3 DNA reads TGTGCCAGCTCATCGGGCCTAGCGACCGGGGAGCTGTTTTTT.

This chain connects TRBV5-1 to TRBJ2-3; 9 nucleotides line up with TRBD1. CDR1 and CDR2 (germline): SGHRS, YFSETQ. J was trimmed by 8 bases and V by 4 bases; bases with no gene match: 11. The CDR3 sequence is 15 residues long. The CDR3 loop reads CASSPWGTGSSTQYF. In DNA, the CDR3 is TGCGCCAGCAGCCCTTGGGGGACAGGGTCTTCTACGCAGTATTTT.

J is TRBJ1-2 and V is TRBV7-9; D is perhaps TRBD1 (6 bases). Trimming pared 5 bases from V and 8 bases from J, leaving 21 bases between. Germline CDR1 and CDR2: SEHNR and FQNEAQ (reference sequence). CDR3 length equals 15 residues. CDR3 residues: CASSGGAGESGGYTF. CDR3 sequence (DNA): TGTGCCAGCAGCGGTGGGGCAGGGGAGTCGGGGGGCTACACCTTC.

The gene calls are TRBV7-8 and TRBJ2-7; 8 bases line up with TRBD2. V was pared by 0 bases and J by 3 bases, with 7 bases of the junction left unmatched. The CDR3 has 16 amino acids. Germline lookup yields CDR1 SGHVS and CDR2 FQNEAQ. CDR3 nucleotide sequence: TGTGCCAGCAGCTTAGCGGGTAGCGGGGCTCTCTACGAGCAGTACTTC. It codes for CASSLAGSGALYEQYF.

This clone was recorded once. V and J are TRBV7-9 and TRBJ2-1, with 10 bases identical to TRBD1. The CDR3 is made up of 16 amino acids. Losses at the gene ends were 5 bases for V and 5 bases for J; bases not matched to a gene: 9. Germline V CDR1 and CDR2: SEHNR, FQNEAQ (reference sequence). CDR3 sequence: CASSIRQGAVHNEQFF. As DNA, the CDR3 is TGTGCCAGCAGCATAAGACAGGGGGCCGTTCACAATGAGCAGTTCTTC.

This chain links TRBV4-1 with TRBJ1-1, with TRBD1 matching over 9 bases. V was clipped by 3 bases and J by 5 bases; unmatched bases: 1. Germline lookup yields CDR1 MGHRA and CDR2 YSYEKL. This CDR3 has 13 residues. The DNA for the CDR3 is TGCGCCAGCAGCCATGGACAGGGGACTGAAGCTTTCTTT. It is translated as CASSHGQGTEAFF.

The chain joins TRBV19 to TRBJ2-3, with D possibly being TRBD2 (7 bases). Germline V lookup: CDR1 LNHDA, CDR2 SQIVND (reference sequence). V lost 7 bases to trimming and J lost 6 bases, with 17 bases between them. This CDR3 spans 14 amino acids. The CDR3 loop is CASNQGGGHDTQYF. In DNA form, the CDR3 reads TGTGCCAGTAATCAAGGGGGGGGGCACGATACGCAGTATTTT.

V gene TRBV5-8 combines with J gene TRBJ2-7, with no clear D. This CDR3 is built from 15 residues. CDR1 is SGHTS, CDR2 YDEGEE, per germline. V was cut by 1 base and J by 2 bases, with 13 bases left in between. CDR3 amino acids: CASSLRSAGAYEQYF. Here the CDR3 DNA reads TGTGCCAGCAGCTTGAGGTCGGCAGGTGCCTACGAGCAGTACTTC.

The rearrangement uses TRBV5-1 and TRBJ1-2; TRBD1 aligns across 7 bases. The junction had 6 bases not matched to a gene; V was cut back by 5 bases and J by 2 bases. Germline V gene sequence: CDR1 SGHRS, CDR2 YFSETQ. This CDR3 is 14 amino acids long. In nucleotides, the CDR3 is TGCGCCAGCAGTGCAGGGACAGTCAACTATGGCTACACCTTC. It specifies CASSAGTVNYGYTF. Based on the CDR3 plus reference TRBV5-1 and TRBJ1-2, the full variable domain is KAGVTQTPRYLIKTRGQQVTLSCSPISGHRSVSWYQQTPGQGLQFLFEYFSETQRNKGNFPGRFSGRQFSNSRSEMNVSTLELGDSALYLCASSAGTVNYGYTFGSGTRLTVV.

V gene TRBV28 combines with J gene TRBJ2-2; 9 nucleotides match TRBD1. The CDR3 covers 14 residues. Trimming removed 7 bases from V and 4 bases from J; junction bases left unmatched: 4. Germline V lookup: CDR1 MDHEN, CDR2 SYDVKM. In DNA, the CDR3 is TGTGCCAGCATGGGACAGGGATTCACCGGGGAGCTGTTTTTT. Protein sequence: CASMGQGFTGELFF.

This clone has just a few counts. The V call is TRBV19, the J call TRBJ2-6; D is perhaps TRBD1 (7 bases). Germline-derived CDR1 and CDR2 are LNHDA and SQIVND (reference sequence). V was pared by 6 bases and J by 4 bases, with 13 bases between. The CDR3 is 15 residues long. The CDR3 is CASRPGGGGANVLTF. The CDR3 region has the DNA TGTGCCAGTAGACCAGGGGGAGGAGGGGCCAACGTCCTGACTTTC. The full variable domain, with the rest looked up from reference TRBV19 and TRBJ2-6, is DGGITQSPKYLFRKEGQNVTLSCEQNLNHDAMYWYRQDPGQGLRLIYYSQIVNDFQKGDIAEGYSVSREKKESFPLTVTSAQKNPTAFYLCASRPGGGGANVLTFGAGSRLTVL.

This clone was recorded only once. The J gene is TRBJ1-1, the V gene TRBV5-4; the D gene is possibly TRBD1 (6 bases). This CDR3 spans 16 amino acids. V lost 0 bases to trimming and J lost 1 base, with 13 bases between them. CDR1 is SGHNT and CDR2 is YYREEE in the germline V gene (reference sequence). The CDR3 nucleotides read TGTGCCAGCAGCTTGGCCCGGGGGGCGGGGAACACTGAAGCTTTCTTT. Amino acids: CASSLARGAGNTEAFF.

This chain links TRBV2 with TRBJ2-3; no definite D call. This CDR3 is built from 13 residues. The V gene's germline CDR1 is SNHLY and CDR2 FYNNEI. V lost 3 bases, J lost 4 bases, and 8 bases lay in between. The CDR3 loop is CASSDPGSDTQYF. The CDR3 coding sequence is TGTGCCAGCAGTGACCCAGGTTCAGATACGCAGTATTTT.

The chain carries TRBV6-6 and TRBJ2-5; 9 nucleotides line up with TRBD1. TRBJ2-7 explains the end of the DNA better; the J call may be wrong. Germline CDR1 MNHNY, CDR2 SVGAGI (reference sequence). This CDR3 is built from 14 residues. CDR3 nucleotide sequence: TGTGCCAGCAGTACCTGGGACAGGGAATACGAGCAGTACTTC. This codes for CASSTWDREYEQYF.

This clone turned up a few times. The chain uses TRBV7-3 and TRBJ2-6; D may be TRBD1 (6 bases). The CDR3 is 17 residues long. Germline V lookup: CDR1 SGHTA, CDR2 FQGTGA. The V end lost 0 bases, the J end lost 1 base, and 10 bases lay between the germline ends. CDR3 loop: CASSLTGTTSGANVLTF. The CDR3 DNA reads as TGTGCCAGCAGCTTAACCGGGACAACTTCTGGGGCCAACGTCCTGACTTTC.

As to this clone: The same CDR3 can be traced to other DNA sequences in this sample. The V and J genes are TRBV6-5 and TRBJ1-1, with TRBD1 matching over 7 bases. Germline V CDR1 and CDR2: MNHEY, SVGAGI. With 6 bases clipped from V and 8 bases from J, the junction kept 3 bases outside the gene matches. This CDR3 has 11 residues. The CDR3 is CASRRQGEAFF. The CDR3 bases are TGTGCCAGCAGACGACAGGGCGAAGCTTTCTTT.